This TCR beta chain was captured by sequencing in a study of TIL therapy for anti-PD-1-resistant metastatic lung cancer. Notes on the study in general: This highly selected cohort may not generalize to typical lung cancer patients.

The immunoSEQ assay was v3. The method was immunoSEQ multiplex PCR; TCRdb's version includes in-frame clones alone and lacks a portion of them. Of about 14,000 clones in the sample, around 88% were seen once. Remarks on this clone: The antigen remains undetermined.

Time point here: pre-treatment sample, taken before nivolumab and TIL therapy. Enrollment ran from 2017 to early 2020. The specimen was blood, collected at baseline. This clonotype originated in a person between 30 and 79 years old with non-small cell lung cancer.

The CDR3: CASSSVGGMRSFF. DNA of the CDR3: TGTGCCAGCAGCTCGGTGGGGGGGATGAGATCTTTCTTT. The rearrangement uses TRBV7-9 and TRBJ1-1; perhaps TRBD1 as D (5 bases). Deletions cut 4 bases from V and 12 bases from J, with 18 bases between. Germline lookup yields CDR1 SEHNR and CDR2 FQNEAQ (reference sequence). The CDR3 consists of 13 residues.